This entry concerns a single T cell receptor (beta chain). Germline V gene sequence: CDR1 SGDLS, CDR2 YYNGEE. The CDR3 consists of 19 residues. Trimming cost V 0 bases and J 7 bases, with 23 bases left between them. These data originate in a study of blood T cell repertoires in COVID-19. About the research overall: T cells, B-cell-depleted T cells, or PBMCs supplied cDNA or gDNA.

Clones were read by immunoSEQ multiplex PCR, and TCRdb kept only the in-frame ones, dropping some. In the table there are some 70,000 clones, 88% of which are singletons. This receptor was taken from an older woman with COVID-19, enrolled during active disease. The sequencing input was peripheral blood. The chain joins TRBV9 to TRBJ1-6; D is uncertain. CDR3 loop: CASSVGKEEVAPGNSPLHF. The CDR3, as DNA: TGTGCCAGCAGCGTAGGAAAGGAGGAGGTGGCTCCGGGGAATTCACCCCTCCACTTT.